Detailed here is one T cell receptor beta chain. The antigen is not known. The repertoire was sequenced with immunoSEQ multiplex PCR; TCRdb's copy has only in-frame clones and lacks some. This sample contains about 65 clones. This entry belongs to a study of T cells in lung cancer brain metastases. Overall study context: Among the roughly 19 patients, some 18 reported tobacco use, median around 37 pack-years. Between primary and metastasis resection, most of the 20 patients were untreated. Median interval between primary and brain metastasis samples was around 300 days.

CDR1 and CDR2 from the germline V gene are LNHDA and SQIVND (reference sequence). J gave up 6 bases and V 3 bases, and 6 bases lay outside the gene matches. CDR3 length: 15 amino acids. Study-level results: Brain metastases had fewer unique productive clones than primaries (median about 1,500 versus 4,500).

The V and J genes are TRBV19 and TRBJ1-4; 8 bases match TRBD1. The receptor was isolated from a man in his fifties with non-small cell lung cancer that had spread to the brain. Sample: tumor tissue from a brain metastasis. The CDR3 bases are TGTGCCAGTAGTATTTCAGGGGGCGCCGATGAAAAACTGTTTTTT. This translates into CASSISGGADEKLFF.